The TCR beta chain described here comes from a study of T cell responses to AZD1222 COVID-19 vaccine (dated by TCRdb to about 2021). In the study overall: TCR sequencing covered about 230 trial participants: 207 given two doses of AZD1222 and 26 given two doses of MenACWY control vaccine. Enrollment into the trials was organized by age into subgroups of 18-55, 56-69 and 70-plus years, and those subgroups contained roughly 160, 29 and 62 TCR-sequenced participants, respectively. The paper's findings and limits, for the study overall: Conclusions about previously exposed vaccinees are limited because only six or seven AZD1222 recipients were SARS-CoV-2 seropositive at baseline. The 56-69-year group was small, and its depth increase did not reach significance, likely because of low power. Participants were mostly white British, with more females than males. The authors suggested clonal diversity may have been underestimated. After two AZD1222 doses, spike-specific TCR breadth and depth were significantly higher than at day 0 and than in MenACWY recipients. Because no day 14 peak-response samples were available, the repertoires could be characterized only after the peak T cell response. CD4 TCRs associated with the vaccine covered the entire spike protein, and the dominant responses were in regions 160-218 and 743-854. Epitopes outside the regions mutated in the B.1.351 and B.1.1.7 variants were reportedly recognized by nearly half of the unique spike-specific TCRs.

Remarks on this clone: No cognate antigen has been identified for it. No much larger clonotype is one base removed from it; base qualities were not supplied.

The time point label corresponds to: about 28 days (+/-7) after the second vaccine dose. AZD1222 recipients with second doses at about 4 weeks or about 12 weeks were pooled, because spike-specific TCR depth and breadth did not differ between schedules. Vaccinee samples were obtained from the UK trials COV001 and COV002, which included a single-blind randomized controlled phase 2/3 trial of AZD1222 (ChAdOx1 nCoV-19) in healthy adults. For TCRbeta chain sequencing, PBMC samples from trial participants were taken at day 0 and at day 28 after the second dose. Trimming at the junction amounts to 0 bases on V and 1 base on J, and the germline ends lie 4 bases apart. The CDR3, cysteine through phenylalanine, is 14 amino acids long. The CDR3 DNA has 42 bases and is translated from base 1. Based on the germline V gene, the CDR1 and CDR2 sequences are SGHRS and YFSETQ. The CDR3 regions of human TCRbeta chains were analyzed by immunosequencing. The published analysis was carried out like this. Repertoire TCRs were matched against a reference library of SARS-CoV-2-specific TCRs generated with the MIRA antigen-specificity platform. Breadth was defined as the fraction of unique TCRs that were SARS-CoV-2-associated, and depth was defined as the fraction of total T cells that were SARS-CoV-2-associated. Using the MIRA data, each spike-specific TCR was assigned both to the spike region to which the TCR was reactive and to a CD4 or CD8 class. Log10-transformed breadth and depth values were compared by one-way ANOVA with Sidak's multiple comparisons tests. Held by TCRdb, this immuneACCESS table contains in-frame sequences only and omits some clones. Under half of the omission traces to an unresolved V gene where checked; the cause of the rest is unknown. The DNA was the basis for D and trimming; V, J and clone size are from that table. This sample gives approximately 130,000 clones in total; 89% of them show up just once. Over 9% of the sample belongs to the ten largest clones.

The sequenced sample was peripheral blood, obtained 28 days after the second AZD1222 dose. This receptor was obtained from an adult who received the AZD1222 COVID-19 vaccine. The chain was built from TRBV5-1 and TRBJ2-2, with an unclear D gene assignment. The CDR3 is CASSLGGNTGELFF. The DNA is as follows: TGCGCCAGCAGCTTGGGGGGGAACACCGGGGAGCTGTTTTTT.